This entry features one T cell receptor beta chain sequence. What it binds is unknown. A junction boundary mismatches the germline segment, possibly from a read error. The data derive from a study of cytomegalovirus exposure and HLA in healthy donors. Study outcomes and limitations: Reports indicate that TCR beta sequences accurately predicted the HLA-A and HLA-B alleles of most subjects. Earlier findings revealed that most TCR beta V segments proved productive either about 90% or about 30% of the time. Later, an analysis found that common viral pathogens appeared to be linked with several of the most significant clusters. In a later analysis, 15,000 to 20,000 TCR beta sequences were associated with HLA alleles at 0.05 false discovery rate.

The study ran its PCR with 60 Vbeta and 13 Jbeta primers. The protocol was immunoSEQ multiplex PCR, while the TCRdb copy is restricted to in-frame clones and leaves out a portion. Counted here are a few hundred thousand clones, 75% occurring once; the ten biggest clones make up under 2%. CDR3 length equals 15 residues. The germline gives CDR1 SEHNR, CDR2 FQNEAQ (reference sequence). This TCR derives from a young woman in good health and CMV-seronegative. The sequencing input was PBMCs. J is TRBJ2-7 and V is TRBV7-9; the match to TRBD2 covers 7 bases. This chain's CDR3 is CSSSFWGGSRGEQYF. As DNA, the CDR3 is TGTTCCAGCAGCTTCTGGGGGGGTAGTAGGGGCGAGCAGTACTTC. The full variable domain, in which reference TRBV7-9 and TRBJ2-7 provide the parts outside the CDR3, is DTGVSQNPRHKITKRGQNVTFRCDPISEHNRLYWYRQTLGQGPEFLTYFQNEAQLEKSRLLSDRFSAERPKGSFSTLEIQRTEQGDSAMYLCSSSFWGGSRGEQYFGPGTRLTVT.